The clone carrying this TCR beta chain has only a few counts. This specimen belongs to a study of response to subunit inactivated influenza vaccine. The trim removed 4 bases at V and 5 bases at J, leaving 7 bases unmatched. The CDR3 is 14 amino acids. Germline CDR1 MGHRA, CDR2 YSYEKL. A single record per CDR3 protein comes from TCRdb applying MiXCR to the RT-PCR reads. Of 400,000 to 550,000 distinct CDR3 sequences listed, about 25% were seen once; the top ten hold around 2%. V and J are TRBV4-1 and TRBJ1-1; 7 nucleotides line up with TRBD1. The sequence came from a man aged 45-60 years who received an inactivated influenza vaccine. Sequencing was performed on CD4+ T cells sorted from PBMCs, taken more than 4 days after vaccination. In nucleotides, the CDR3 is TGCGCCAGCAGCCTCCTAGGGGGCACGACTGAAGCTTTCTTT. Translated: CASSLLGGTTEAFF.